This TCR beta chain was sequenced during a study of blood T cell repertoires in COVID-19. Study-level information: The United States, Italy and Spain provided the acute and convalescent COVID-19 samples. The cDNA or gDNA used as material had been derived from T cells, B-cell-depleted T cells, or PBMCs.

This clone was seen only a few times. The authors' processing: Amplified reference gene primers provided the basis for estimating nucleated cell counts. Assay used: immunoSEQ multiplex PCR; TCRdb lists only in-frame clones, some missing. That table supplies the V and J calls and clone size; D and trimming were determined from the DNA. The sample lists about 66,000 clones; around nine tenths were seen once. There are 14 residues in the CDR3. Germline assignment: CDR1 LNHDA and CDR2 SQIVND (reference sequence). The junction had 4 bases not matched to a gene; V was cut back by 10 bases and J by 1 base. The sequence came from a man aged 65 to 79 with acute or convalescent COVID-19. Sequencing was done on a sample of peripheral blood. This sequence joins TRBV19 and TRBJ2-3, with 11 bases aligning to TRBD2. The CDR3 nucleotides are TGTGCCACCTCGACTAGCGGGGGCACAGATACGCAGTATTTT. Translated: CATSTSGGTDTQYF.